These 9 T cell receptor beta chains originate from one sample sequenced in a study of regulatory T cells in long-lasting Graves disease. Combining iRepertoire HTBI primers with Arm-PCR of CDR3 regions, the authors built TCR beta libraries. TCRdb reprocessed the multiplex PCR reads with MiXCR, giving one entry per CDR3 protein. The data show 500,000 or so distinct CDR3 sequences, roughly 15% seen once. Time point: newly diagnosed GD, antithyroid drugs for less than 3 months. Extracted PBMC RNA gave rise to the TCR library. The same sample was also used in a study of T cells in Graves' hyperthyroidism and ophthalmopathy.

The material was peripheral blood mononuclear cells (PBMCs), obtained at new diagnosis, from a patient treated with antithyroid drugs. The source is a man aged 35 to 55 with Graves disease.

This CDR3 reads CASSSTEYYNSPLHF. Written as DNA, the CDR3 is TGTGCCAGCAGCTCGACAGAGTATTATAATTCACCCCTCCACTTT. The chain links TRBV5-6 to TRBJ1-6; weak D call: TRBD1 (5 bases). With 3 bases removed from V and 4 bases from J, the gap between germline ends came to 11 bases. This CDR3 has 15 amino acids. Germline V gene lookup returns CDR1 SGHDT and CDR2 YYEEEE.

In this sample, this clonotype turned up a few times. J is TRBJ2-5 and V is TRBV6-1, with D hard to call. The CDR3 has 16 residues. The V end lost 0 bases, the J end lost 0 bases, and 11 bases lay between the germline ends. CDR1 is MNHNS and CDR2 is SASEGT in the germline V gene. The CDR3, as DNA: TGTGCCAGCAGTGAAGCCTCGTCGGATAACCAAGAGACCCAGTACTTC. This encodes CASSEASSDNQETQYF.

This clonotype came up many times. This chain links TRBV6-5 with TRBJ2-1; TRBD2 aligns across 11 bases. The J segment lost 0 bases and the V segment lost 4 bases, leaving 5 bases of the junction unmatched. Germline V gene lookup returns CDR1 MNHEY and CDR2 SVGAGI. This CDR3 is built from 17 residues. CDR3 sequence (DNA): TGTGCCAGCAGTTTCGTAGCGGGGGGGAGCTCCTACAATGAGCAGTTCTTC. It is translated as CASSFVAGGSSYNEQFF.

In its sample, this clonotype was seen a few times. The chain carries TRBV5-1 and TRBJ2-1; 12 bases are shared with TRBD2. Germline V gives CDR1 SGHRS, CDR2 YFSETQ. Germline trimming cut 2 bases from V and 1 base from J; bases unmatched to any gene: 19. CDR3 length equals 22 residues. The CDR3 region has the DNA TGCGCCAGCAGCTTCCCCGGCTCCTCCGGGACTAGCGGGCGAGTTTCCTACAATGAGCAGTTCTTC. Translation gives CASSFPGSSGTSGRVSYNEQFF.

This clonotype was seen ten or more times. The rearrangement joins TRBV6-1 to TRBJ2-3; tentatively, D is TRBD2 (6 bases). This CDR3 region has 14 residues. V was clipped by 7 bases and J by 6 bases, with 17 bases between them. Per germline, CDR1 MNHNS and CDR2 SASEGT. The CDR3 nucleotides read TGTGCCAGCAAAGGGGCGGGACGGGGGGATACGCAGTATTTT. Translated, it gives CASKGAGRGDTQYF.

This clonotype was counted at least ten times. The CDR3 loop reads CASSQVGGAGESETQYF. Written as DNA, the CDR3 is TGTGCCAGCAGCCAAGTCGGGGGAGCGGGAGAATCGGAGACCCAGTACTTC. This chain connects TRBV4-2 to TRBJ2-5, with TRBD2 matching over 8 bases. The ends lost 1 base at V and 5 bases at J; junction bases unmatched: 12. Germline V CDR1 and CDR2: LGHNA, YNFKEQ. This CDR3 has 17 amino acids.

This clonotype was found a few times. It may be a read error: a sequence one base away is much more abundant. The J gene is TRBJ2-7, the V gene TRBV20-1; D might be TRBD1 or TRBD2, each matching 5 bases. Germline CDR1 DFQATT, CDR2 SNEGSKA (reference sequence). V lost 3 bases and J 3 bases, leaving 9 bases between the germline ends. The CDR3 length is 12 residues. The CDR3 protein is CSASGAHYEQYF. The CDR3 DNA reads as TGCAGTGCTAGCGGGGCCCACTACGAGCAGTACTTC.

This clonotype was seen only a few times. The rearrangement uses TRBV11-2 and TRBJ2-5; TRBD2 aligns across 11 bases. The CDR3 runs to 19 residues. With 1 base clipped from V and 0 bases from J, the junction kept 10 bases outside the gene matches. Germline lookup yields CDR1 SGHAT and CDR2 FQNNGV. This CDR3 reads CASSLGGWASGRNQETQYF. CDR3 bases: TGTGCCAGCAGCTTAGGGGGTTGGGCTAGCGGGAGGAACCAAGAGACCCAGTACTTC. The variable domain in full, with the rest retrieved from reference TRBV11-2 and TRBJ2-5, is EAGVAQSPRYKIIEKRQSVAFWCNPISGHATLYWYQQILGQGPKLLIQFQNNGVVDDSQLPKDRFSAERLKGVDSTLKIQPAKLEDSAVYLCASSLGGWASGRNQETQYFGPGTRLLVL.

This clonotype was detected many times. The CDR3 here is CASSQGQRELITGELFF. As DNA, the CDR3 is TGTGCCAGCAGCCAAGGACAGCGGGAGTTAATTACCGGGGAGCTGTTTTTT. The chain uses TRBV3-1 and TRBJ2-2, with TRBD2 matching over 8 bases. V was pared by 1 base and J by 5 bases, with 9 bases of the junction left unmatched. Per germline, CDR1 LGHDT and CDR2 YNNKEL (reference sequence). The CDR3 is 17 amino acids.